The 7 T cell receptor beta chains in this list originate from one sample, sequenced in a study of early T cells in non-severe SARS-CoV-2 infection. A single record per CDR3 protein comes from TCRdb applying MiXCR to the 5' RACE reads. The table has some 81,000 distinct CDR3 sequences, about a sixth seen once. Sequenced: whole blood. The receptors were gathered from an adult who was a healthcare worker with PCR-confirmed SARS-CoV-2 infection or an uninfected control (not recorded which).

In its sample, this clonotype was seen a few times. The chain recombines TRBV30 with TRBJ1-6; D is perhaps TRBD1 (5 bases). V was shortened by 2 bases and J by 7 bases, with 21 bases between the two germline ends. The V gene's germline CDR1 is GTSNPN and CDR2 SVGIG (reference sequence). The CDR3 is made up of 17 amino acids. This CDR3 is CAWSPRDGTVGNSPLHF. The CDR3 DNA sequence: TGTGCCTGGAGTCCCCGGGACGGAACCGTGGGGAATTCACCCCTCCACTTT.

This clonotype was seen many times. The V call is TRBV3-1, the J call TRBJ1-2, with a weak D call TRBD1 (6 bases). V was clipped by 6 bases and J by 1 base, with 18 bases between them. The CDR3 contains 16 residues. Per the germline V gene, CDR1 is LGHDT and CDR2 is YNNKEL (reference sequence). CDR3 bases: TGTGCCAGCAGAGCATCCCCAGGGGACGGTAACTATGGCTACACCTTC. This codes for CASRASPGDGNYGYTF. Looking up the rest from reference TRBV3-1 and TRBJ1-2 gives the full variable domain: DTAVSQTPKYLVTQMGNDKSIKCEQNLGHDTMYWYKQDSKKFLKIMFSYNNKELIINETVPNRFSPKSPDKAHLNLHINSLELGDSAVYFCASRASPGDGNYGYTFGSGTRLTVV.

The chain recombines TRBV28 with TRBJ1-3; 8 positions match TRBD1. CDR3 length equals 14 residues. Trimming cost V 6 bases and J 2 bases; bases outside gene matches: 3. Germline lookup yields CDR1 MDHEN and CDR2 SYDVKM. Written as DNA, the CDR3 is TGTGCCAGCAGCCCAGGGGGCCCTGGAAACACCATATATTTT. Amino acid sequence: CASSPGGPGNTIYF. Using reference TRBV28 and TRBJ1-3 for the parts outside the CDR3, the full variable domain is DVKVTQSSRYLVKRTGEKVFLECVQDMDHENMFWYRQDPGLGLRLIYFSYDVKMKEKGDIPEGYSVSREKKERFSLILESASTNQTSMYLCASSPGGPGNTIYFGEGSWLTVV.

This clonotype was counted between two and nine times. The chain employs TRBV28 and TRBJ2-3, with TRBD2 matching 11 bases. CDR1 and CDR2 (germline): MDHEN, SYDVKM. CDR3 length: 15 residues. V shed 6 bases and J 5 bases; nucleotides not matched to a gene: 7. This CDR3 is CASSSIAGGQDTQYF. The CDR3 DNA reads TGTGCCAGCAGCTCCATAGCGGGGGGGCAAGATACGCAGTATTTT.

This clonotype was observed a handful of times. The V call is TRBV11-3, the J call TRBJ1-2; D gene ambiguous. The CDR3 runs to 13 residues. The V end lost 4 bases, the J end lost 6 bases, and 12 bases lay between the germline ends. Germline CDR1 SGHNT, CDR2 YENEEA. CDR3 protein: CASSSLNRNGYTF. As DNA, the CDR3 is TGTGCCAGCAGCTCACTAAACCGCAATGGCTACACCTTC.

Many counts were recorded for this clonotype. The chain links TRBV12-3 or TRBV12-4 to TRBJ1-2, with 7 bases aligning to TRBD1. Trimming at V came to 2 bases and at J to 0 bases, leaving 12 bases not matched to a gene. The CDR3 loop spans 18 amino acids. The CDR3 loop reads CASSLYSLRDSANYGYTF. The CDR3 region has the DNA TGTGCCAGCAGTTTATACAGCCTGCGGGACAGCGCTAACTATGGCTACACCTTC.

This clonotype was seen a few times. This rearrangement joins TRBV12-5 to TRBJ1-2; no definite D call. V dropped 6 bases and J dropped 7 bases, with 18 bases sitting between them. The V gene's germline CDR1 is LGHNT and CDR2 FRNRAP. This CDR3 region has 14 residues. CDR3 coding DNA: TGTGCTAGTGGCTCCGGACTGGTAATGGGTGGCTACACCTTC. It is translated as CASGSGLVMGGYTF.